This T cell receptor beta chain appears in the sequencing data of a study of T cells expressing NK-cell markers. One entry per CDR3 protein, without DNA, is what TCRdb gives after re-calling the 5' RACE reads. The table lists about 390,000 distinct CDR3 sequences. The sample comprised blood T cells: a sorted CD56 or NKG2C T cell subset, CD4+ or CD8+ T cells, or bulk PBMC T cells (not recorded which). The clonotype was recovered from a woman aged 45-60 years in good health.

The CDR3 is CASSPLGGSGFSNTGELFF. The chain combines TRBV6-5 with TRBJ2-2; the TRBD2 assignment by TCRdb is unverifiable without DNA. Germline V gene lookup returns CDR1 MNHEY and CDR2 SVGAGI. The CDR3 has 19 residues.